This T cell receptor beta chain was captured by sequencing in a study of CD8 T cells in Susac syndrome. Overall study context: There were Susac syndrome patients who were therapy-naive at blood draw, others on corticosteroids, and others on intravenous immunoglobulin alone. Study-wide findings and caveats: The CD4+ T cell repertoires that were profiled in Susac syndrome showed no clonal expansion. It was acknowledged in the study that its TCR sequencing and HLA analysis involved a relatively small number of individuals.

The CDR3 is 12 residues long. Germline assignment: CDR1 SEHNR and CDR2 FQNEAQ (reference sequence). Trimming removed 5 bases at V and 10 bases at J, with 14 bases between. An input of about 0.5 to 1 ug of RNA was subjected to reverse transcription using random hexamers. Amplification of TCR beta CDR3 was carried out by immunoSEQ multiplex PCR, which covered 54 Vbeta and 13 Jbeta segments. TCRdb passed the immunoSEQ multiplex PCR reads through MiXCR, listing each CDR3 protein once. The table includes roughly 100,000 distinct CDR3 sequences, roughly 94% detected once. Comment on this clonotype: Its specificity is unknown.

This receptor was identified in a human donor with Susac syndrome. The material sequenced was CD4+ T cells from PBMCs. The chain is built from TRBV7-9 and TRBJ1-1, with D possibly TRBD1 on 6 matching bases. CDR3 in amino acids: CASSPPGGLAFF. For the CDR3, the DNA is TGTGCCAGCAGCCCCCCCGGGGGCTTAGCTTTCTTT.